These 15 T cell receptor beta chains were all obtained from the same sample, sequenced in a study of blood T cell repertoires in COVID-19. Measured with immunoSEQ multiplex PCR; TCRdb has only the in-frame clones, and not every one. The table includes about 100,000 clones, 86% detected once. The sequenced material came from peripheral blood. The receptors originated from a man aged 80 or over with acute or convalescent COVID-19.

The chain's CDR3 is CASSSADTQYF. CDR3 sequence (DNA): TGCGCCAGCAGCTCTGCAGATACGCAGTATTTT. V usage is TRBV5-1 and J usage is TRBJ2-3; D not resolved. The CDR3 is 11 amino acids. From germline, CDR1 is SGHRS and CDR2 YFSETQ. With 3 bases removed from V and 4 bases from J, the gap between germline ends came to 3 bases.

This chain joins TRBV7-9 and TRBJ1-1, with D possibly matching TRBD1 (6 bases). The length of the CDR3 is 15 residues. The germline CDR1 and CDR2 sequences are SEHNR and FQNEAQ (reference sequence). V lost 2 bases, J lost 1 base, and 11 bases lay in between. CDR3 protein: CASSLIPTGNTEAFF. In DNA, the CDR3 is TGTGCCAGCAGCTTAATCCCGACAGGGAACACTGAAGCTTTCTTT.

This chain links TRBV9 with TRBJ2-3; D gene unclear. CDR3 length: 15 residues. CDR1 SGDLS and CDR2 YYNGEE come from the germline V gene. The germline V and J ends were trimmed by 2 bases and 3 bases, with 13 bases remaining between them. The CDR3 nucleotides are TGTGCCAGCAGCGTCTCAGTGTCTCAAACAGATACGCAGTATTTT. Its translation: CASSVSVSQTDTQYF.

The chain employs TRBV3-1 (or the pseudogene TRBV3-2) and TRBJ2-3; 7 nucleotides line up with TRBD2. Germline values: CDR1 LGHDT, CDR2 YNNKEL (reference sequence). There are 17 residues in the CDR3. The ends lost 4 bases at V and 4 bases at J; junction bases unmatched: 14. As DNA, the CDR3 is TGTGCCAGCAGCCGCCGGGGTGGCGGGAGTGTCGCAGATACGCAGTATTTT. Translation: CASSRRGGGSVADTQYF.

This chain connects TRBV30 to TRBJ2-5, with D maybe TRBD1 (6 bases). In germline, CDR1 is GTSNPN, CDR2 SVGIG (reference sequence). This CDR3 is built from 13 residues. Trimming cost V 6 bases and J 4 bases, with 15 bases left between them. CDR3 in amino acids: CACQSGVGETQYF. In DNA, the CDR3 is TGTGCCTGCCAATCAGGGGTTGGAGAGACCCAGTACTTC.

The V gene is TRBV5-1, the J gene TRBJ2-7, with 8 positions matching TRBD1. V was clipped by 2 bases and J by 2 bases; unmatched bases: 6. This CDR3 comprises 15 residues. Germline CDR1 is SGHRS and CDR2 is YFSETQ. CDR3 loop: CASSLTGTGAYEQYF. The CDR3 DNA sequence: TGCGCCAGCAGCTTAACCGGGACAGGAGCCTACGAGCAGTACTTC.

J is TRBJ2-7 and V is TRBV2; TRBD1 aligns across 8 bases. The CDR3 sequence is 14 residues long. J lost 6 bases, V lost 7 bases, and 11 bases had no gene match. Looked up from germline, CDR1 is SNHLY and CDR2 is FYNNEI. CDR3 region: CASKGQETPPEQYF. In DNA form, the CDR3 reads TGTGCCAGCAAGGGACAGGAGACTCCCCCCGAGCAGTACTTC.

Only one count was recorded for this clone. This chain uses TRBV5-1 with TRBJ1-2, with 8 bases aligning to TRBD1. The CDR3 has 13 residues. Germline CDR1 reads SGHRS; CDR2 reads YFSETQ. With 3 bases clipped from V and 8 bases from J, the junction kept 6 bases outside the gene matches. The CDR3 region has the DNA TGCGCCAGCAGCTCTGGACAGGGTCAGGGCTACACCTTC. Residues: CASSSGQGQGYTF.

This chain joins TRBV7-3 and TRBJ1-2, with TRBD1 as a possible D gene (6 bases). Germline CDR1 is SGHTA and CDR2 is FQGTGA. V lost 5 bases and J lost 8, with 18 bases in between. CDR3 length equals 14 residues. The CDR3 region is CASSPQQGPVGYTF. The CDR3 nucleotides are TGTGCCAGCAGCCCCCAGCAGGGGCCAGTAGGCTACACCTTC.

The V gene is TRBV11-2, the J gene TRBJ2-1; 7 bases match TRBD2. From germline, CDR1 is SGHAT and CDR2 FQNNGV. V shed 2 bases, J shed 7 bases, and the junction held 11 bases outside the gene matches. The CDR3 runs 16 residues. The chain's CDR3 is CASSLSLLSGVNEQFF. The DNA of the CDR3 is TGTGCCAGCAGCTTAAGTCTACTGAGCGGGGTTAATGAGCAGTTCTTC.

This chain uses TRBV28 with TRBJ2-7; weak D call: TRBD2 (5 bases). Per the germline V gene, CDR1 is MDHEN and CDR2 is SYDVKM. The CDR3 has 14 amino acids. Trimming left V 6 bases short and J 5 bases short, with 17 bases between. The CDR3 DNA follows: TGTGCCAGCAGAAAGCTAGCCCCACCTGACGAGCAGTACTTC. Translated: CASRKLAPPDEQYF.

This clone showed up just a few times. In DNA form, the CDR3 reads TGTGCCACCCATAGACAGGGATCATTCGAGCAGTACTTC. This translates into CATHRQGSFEQYF. The V call is TRBV27, the J call TRBJ2-7; 7 nucleotides agree with TRBD1. CDR1 is MNHEY, CDR2 SMNVEV, per germline (reference sequence). Trimming removed 10 bases from V and 6 bases from J; junction bases left unmatched: 12. The CDR3 spans 13 residues.

The chain is built from TRBV30 and TRBJ1-2; no clear D. Looked up from germline, CDR1 is GTSNPN and CDR2 is SVGIG (reference sequence). The CDR3 is made up of 13 amino acids. V was shortened by 0 bases and J by 2 bases, with 7 bases between the two germline ends. CDR3 sequence reads: CAWSVSRNYGYTF. Written as DNA, the CDR3 is TGTGCCTGGAGTGTATCTAGAAACTATGGCTACACCTTC.

This sequence joins TRBV6-1 and TRBJ1-5, with a possible D match to TRBD1 (5 bases). This CDR3 contains 14 residues. Germline values: CDR1 MNHNS, CDR2 SASEGT. V lost 3 bases to trimming and J lost 7 bases, with 13 bases between them. CDR3 residues: CASSDSQAGQPQHF. In DNA form, the CDR3 reads TGTGCCAGCAGTGACAGTCAGGCAGGGCAGCCCCAGCATTTT.

This chain links TRBV24-1 with TRBJ2-2; TRBD2 aligns across 15 bases. Germline V gene sequence: CDR1 KGHDR, CDR2 SFDVKD. Losses at the gene ends were 9 bases for V and 4 bases for J; bases not matched to a gene: 5. This CDR3 contains 16 residues. CDR3 sequence: CATGLAGGGGTGELFF. The CDR3 nucleotides read TGTGCCACCGGACTAGCGGGAGGGGGTGGCACCGGGGAGCTGTTTTTT.